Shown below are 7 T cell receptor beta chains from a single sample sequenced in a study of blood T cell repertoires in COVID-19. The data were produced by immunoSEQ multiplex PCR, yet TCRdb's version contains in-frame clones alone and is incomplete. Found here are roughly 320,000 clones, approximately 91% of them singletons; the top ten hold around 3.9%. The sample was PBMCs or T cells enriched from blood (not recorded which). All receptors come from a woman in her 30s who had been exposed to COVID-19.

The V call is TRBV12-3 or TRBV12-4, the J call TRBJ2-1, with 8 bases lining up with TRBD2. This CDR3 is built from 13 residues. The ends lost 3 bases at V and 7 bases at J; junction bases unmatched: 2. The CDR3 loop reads CASSFRGGNEQFF. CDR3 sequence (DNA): TGTGCCAGCAGTTTTCGGGGGGGGAATGAGCAGTTCTTC.

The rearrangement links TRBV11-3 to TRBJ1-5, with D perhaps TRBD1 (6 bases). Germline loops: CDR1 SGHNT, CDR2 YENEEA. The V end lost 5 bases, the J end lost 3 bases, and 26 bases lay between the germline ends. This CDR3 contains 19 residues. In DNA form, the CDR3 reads TGTGCCAGCAGCCCACCAAAGGGGAGGAGGGGGGGTATCAATCAGCCCCAGCATTTT. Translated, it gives CASSPPKGRRGGINQPQHF.

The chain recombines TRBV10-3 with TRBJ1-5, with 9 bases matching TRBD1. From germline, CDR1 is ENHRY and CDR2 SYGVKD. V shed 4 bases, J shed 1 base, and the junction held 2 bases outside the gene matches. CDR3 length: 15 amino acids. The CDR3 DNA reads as TGTGCCATCAGTGCAGGACAGGGGAGCAATCAGCCCCAGCATTTT. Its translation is CAISAGQGSNQPQHF.

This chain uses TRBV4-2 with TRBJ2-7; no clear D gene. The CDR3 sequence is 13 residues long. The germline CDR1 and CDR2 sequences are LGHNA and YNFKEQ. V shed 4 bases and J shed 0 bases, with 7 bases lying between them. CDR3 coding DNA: TGTGCCAGCAGCCCATTGTCCTCCTACGAGCAGTACTTC. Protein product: CASSPLSSYEQYF.

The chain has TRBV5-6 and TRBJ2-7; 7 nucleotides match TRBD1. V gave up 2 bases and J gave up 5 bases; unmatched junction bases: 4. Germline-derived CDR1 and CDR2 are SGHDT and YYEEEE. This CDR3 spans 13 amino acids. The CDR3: CASSFGTGDEQYF. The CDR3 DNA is TGTGCCAGCAGCTTCGGTACAGGGGACGAGCAGTACTTC.

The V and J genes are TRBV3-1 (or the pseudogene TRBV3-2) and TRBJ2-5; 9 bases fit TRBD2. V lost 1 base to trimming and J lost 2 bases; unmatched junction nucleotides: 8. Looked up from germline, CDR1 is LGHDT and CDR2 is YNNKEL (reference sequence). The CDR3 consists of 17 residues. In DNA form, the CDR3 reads TGTGCCAGCAGCCAAGTAACGGCGGGGGGGCCACAAGAGACCCAGTACTTC. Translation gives CASSQVTAGGPQETQYF.

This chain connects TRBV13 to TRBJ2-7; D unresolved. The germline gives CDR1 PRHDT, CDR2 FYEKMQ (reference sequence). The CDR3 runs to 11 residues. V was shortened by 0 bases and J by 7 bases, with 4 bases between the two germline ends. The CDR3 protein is CASSLGREQYF. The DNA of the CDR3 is TGTGCCAGCAGCTTAGGCCGGGAGCAGTACTTC.